A single T cell receptor (beta chain) is shown here with its context. Ten or more counts support this clonotype. No cognate antigen has been identified for it. No clone much larger than this one lies a single base away; base qualities are absent. These data belong to a study of T-cell memory formation after mild COVID-19 (dated by TCRdb to about 2021). Background on the whole study: Most TCR sequence clusters were specific to one of the two donors. In a couple of donors, T-cell clones that expanded and contracted after mild COVID-19 were tracked by sequencing TCRalpha and TCRbeta repertoires over time. The cohort comprised two young, previously healthy adult volunteers, one female and one male.

Ficoll-Paque density gradient centrifugation was the method used to isolate PBMCs. Overall study outcomes, separate from this receptor: The second-wave clones that peaked on day 37 were not confirmed to be SARS-CoV-2 specific. Contracting CD4+ clones were located mainly in the CM and EM memory subsets, whereas CD8+ clones were found to be enriched in EMRA. The detection of some responding clones in pre-infection memory suggests that pre-existing cross-reactive memory T cells joined the SARS-CoV-2 response. Balanced CD4/CD8 phenotypes were observed for clones contracting from day 15 to 85, whereas a bias towards CD4+ was observed for a second wave of clones expanding from day 15 to 37. Only two mild cases were covered in the study, and larger cohorts including severe cases with pre-infection samples were considered necessary.

A distance of 10 bases separates the germline ends of V and J, which lose 1 base and 2 bases respectively. Sequences SGHRS (CDR1) and YFSETQ (CDR2) are obtained from the germline V gene. The CDR3 starts with the cysteine, ends with the phenylalanine, and has 14 residues. Just CDR3 DNA is preserved here, 42 bases in frame from base 1. TCRdb lists the instrument as Illumina NovaSeq 6000. TCRalpha and TCRbeta cDNA libraries were constructed by 5'RACE with constant-segment primers, with sample barcodes and unique molecular identifiers being introduced. RNA was extracted from every sample with Trizol reagent. The libraries were amplified in two PCR steps, and the second step added a second sample barcode and Illumina TruSeq adapters. Sequencing of the libraries was done on an Illumina NovaSeq, producing 2 x 150 bp paired-end reads. In the authors' own workflow: With migec v1.2.7, reads were demultiplexed and then collapsed into UMI-guided consensus sequences. Using mixcr v2.1.11, the UMI consensuses were aligned to TRA and TRB V and J templates and assembled into clonotypes. Expanded or contracted clonotypes were those called significant by both edgeR and NoisET, with noise models trained on biological replicates. For edgeR calls, the thresholds were a false discovery rate-adjusted p below 0.01 and a log2 fold-change of 1. As an exploratory analysis of dynamics, max-normalized trajectories of the 1000 most abundant clonotypes were examined with PCA combined with hierarchical clustering. The CD4 or CD8 phenotype of responding clones was assigned using the separately sequenced CD4+ and CD8+ repertoires. The public reads were run again by TCRdb, first through fastp at Q25 and then through MiXCR, and only productive beta chains were kept. When rows share a CDR3 protein, they turn into one entry using the most common DNA and genes. These V and J calls originate from TCRdb's pipeline instead of the authors' own analysis. The sample records approximately 250,000 distinct CDR3 sequences, about a sixth of which are singletons. The ten top clones hold 20% to 25% of the sample.

This chain joins TRBV5-1 to TRBJ2-7, with TRBD1 as a weak D call on 7 bases. Sequencing used PBMCs or a T cell subset sorted from them (not recorded which). The sequence came from a man younger than 35 who had mild COVID-19 (a few samples of this study predate the infection). The sample titles of this study are shuffled in the database, so cell type and time point are left out; the donor was told from shared clones. The DNA sequence reads TGCGCCAGCAGCTTGCAGGGGGGCCCCTACGAGCAGTACTTC. It codes for CASSLQGGPYEQYF.